These 18 T cell receptor beta chains were sequenced from one sample in a study of early T cells in non-severe SARS-CoV-2 infection. TCRdb re-called the 5' RACE reads with MiXCR, one entry per CDR3 protein. The sample contains 70,000 to 85,000 distinct CDR3 sequences, around an eighth of which appear only once. Input material: whole blood. The receptors shown here come from an adult who was a healthcare worker with PCR-confirmed SARS-CoV-2 infection or an uninfected control (not recorded which).

This clonotype was found a few times. This chain joins TRBV19 and TRBJ2-1; 13 nucleotides align to TRBD2. Germline V CDR1 and CDR2: LNHDA, SQIVND (reference sequence). This CDR3 comprises 15 residues. V was pared by 4 bases and J by 10 bases, with 7 bases of the junction left unmatched. CDR3 DNA sequence: TGTGCCAGTAGTAGACTAGCGGGAGGTTCCGCAGAGCAGTTCTTC. This gives the protein CASSRLAGGSAEQFF.

This chain connects TRBV6-5 to TRBJ2-1; D might be TRBD2 (6 bases). The V end lost 5 bases, the J end lost 6 bases, and 14 bases lay between the germline ends. CDR1 and CDR2 (germline): MNHEY, SVGAGI. The CDR3 extends over 14 amino acids. The CDR3 region is CASSRERRGNEQFF. CDR3 nucleotide sequence: TGTGCCAGCAGTCGAGAGCGGAGGGGCAATGAGCAGTTCTTC.

The chain recombines TRBV27 with TRBJ2-7; perhaps D is TRBD1 or TRBD2 (6 bases each). V dropped 5 bases and J dropped 4 bases, with 21 bases sitting between them. Germline V lookup: CDR1 MNHEY, CDR2 SMNVEV (reference sequence). This CDR3 contains 16 residues. The CDR3 bases are TGTGCCAGCAGTCTGAAACCGGGCCGGGGGCCTTACGAGCAGTACTTC. It is translated as CASSLKPGRGPYEQYF.

The sample holds many counts of this clonotype. This chain links TRBV4-2 with TRBJ2-1, with 10 bases lining up with TRBD2. Germline loops: CDR1 LGHNA, CDR2 YNFKEQ. This CDR3 region has 18 residues. The V segment lost 0 bases and the J segment 4 bases; nucleotides outside the gene matches: 9. Written as DNA, the CDR3 is TGTGCCAGCAGCCAAGAAGGATTAGGACTAGCGGAATACAATGAGCAGTTCTTC. It is translated as CASSQEGLGLAEYNEQFF.

In its sample, this clonotype was seen many times. V and J are TRBV5-4 and TRBJ1-2; tentative D call: TRBD1 (6 bases). Trimming pared 5 bases from V and 8 bases from J, leaving 13 bases between. Germline V lookup: CDR1 SGHNT, CDR2 YYREEE (reference sequence). This CDR3 is 12 amino acids long. The CDR3 region is CASRGDIWGYTF. CDR3 DNA: TGTGCCAGCAGGGGGGACATCTGGGGCTACACCTTC. The full variable domain, its missing parts supplied by reference TRBV5-4 and TRBJ1-2, is ETGVTQSPTHLIKTRGQQVTLRCSSQSGHNTVSWYQQALGQGPQFIFQYYREEENGRGNFPPRFSGLQFPNYSSELNVNALELDDSALYLCASRGDIWGYTFGSGTRLTVV.

The sample holds a few counts of this clonotype. The chain uses TRBV16 and TRBJ1-5; D unclear. This CDR3 has 11 residues. Per germline, CDR1 KGHSY and CDR2 FQNENV. Trimming pared 4 bases from V and 5 bases from J, leaving 3 bases between. CDR3 loop: CASSLDQPQHF. CDR3 DNA: TGTGCCAGCAGCCTCGATCAGCCCCAGCATTTT.

This clonotype appeared many times. This sequence joins TRBV2 and TRBJ2-1; 8 bases are a match to TRBD1. This CDR3 has 14 amino acids. Losses at the gene ends were 8 bases for V and 5 bases for J; bases not matched to a gene: 8. Germline CDR1 is SNHLY and CDR2 is FYNNEI. The CDR3 DNA follows: TGTGCCAGCCACTGGGACAGGTGGGACAATGAGCAGTTCTTC. Its translation is CASHWDRWDNEQFF.

V usage is TRBV10-3 and J usage is TRBJ1-6; TRBD1 agrees at 9 bases. J was trimmed by 11 bases and V by 3 bases; bases with no gene match: 5. Per germline, CDR1 ENHRY and CDR2 SYGVKD. This CDR3 is built from 14 residues. CDR3 nucleotides: TGTGCCATCAGTGACCGGACAGGGGATACACCCCTCCACTTT. This translates into CAISDRTGDTPLHF.

This clonotype has a handful of counts. This sequence joins TRBV3-1 and TRBJ1-4, with 8 bases identical to TRBD1. The CDR3 extends over 15 amino acids. Germline loops: CDR1 LGHDT, CDR2 YNNKEL (reference sequence). With 1 base clipped from V and 6 bases from J, the junction kept 4 bases outside the gene matches. The CDR3 protein is CASSQAGQGDEKLFF. Here the CDR3 DNA reads TGTGCCAGCAGCCAAGCTGGACAGGGTGATGAAAAACTGTTTTTT.

This sequence joins TRBV29-1 and TRBJ1-2, with D perhaps matching TRBD1 (6 bases). The V and J ends lost 5 bases and 1 base respectively, with 11 bases between them. The CDR3 spans 13 residues. Germline V gene sequence: CDR1 SQVTM, CDR2 ANQGSEA. The CDR3 reads CSVQGQINYGYTF. In DNA form, the CDR3 reads TGCAGCGTTCAAGGACAGATTAACTATGGCTACACCTTC.

The chain uses TRBV29-1 and TRBJ2-1; possible D gene TRBD2, 5 bases. This CDR3 spans 12 amino acids. V was pared by 0 bases and J by 9 bases, with 9 bases between. Germline lookup yields CDR1 SQVTM and CDR2 ANQGSEA. The chain's CDR3 is CSVEDSRGEQFF. The DNA for the CDR3 is TGCAGCGTTGAAGATTCCCGGGGTGAGCAGTTCTTC.

Ten or more counts support this clonotype. The V call is TRBV12-5, the J call TRBJ2-1; D is unclear. V lost 1 base and J lost 4, with 2 bases in between. CDR3 length: 12 amino acids. Germline V gene lookup returns CDR1 LGHNT and CDR2 FRNRAP. The CDR3 DNA sequence: TGTGCTAGTGGTTTGGGGTACAATGAGCAGTTCTTC. Protein product: CASGLGYNEQFF.

The J gene is TRBJ2-1, the V gene TRBV7-2; TRBD2 matches at 15 bases. V was clipped by 5 bases and J by 7 bases; unmatched bases: 9. Germline V gene lookup returns CDR1 SGHTA and CDR2 FQGNSA. CDR3 length: 17 residues. The CDR3 bases are TGTGCCAGCAGCATACAGGGACTAGCGGGAGGAATGAATGAGCAGTTCTTC. Translation gives CASSIQGLAGGMNEQFF.

The chain employs TRBV11-1 and TRBJ1-2; D ambiguous. The length of the CDR3 is 14 residues. Trimming removed 3 bases from V and 2 bases from J, with 10 bases in between. Germline V gene data show CDR1 as SGHAT and CDR2 as FQDESV (reference sequence). CDR3 bases: TGTGCCAGCAGCTTTACATCGAAAAACTATGGCTACACCTTC. Translated: CASSFTSKNYGYTF.

The chain joins TRBV20-1 to TRBJ1-1; maybe TRBD1 (5 bases). The V end lost 3 bases, the J end lost 1 base, and 21 bases lay between the germline ends. The CDR3 loop spans 17 amino acids. Germline CDR1 is DFQATT and CDR2 is SNEGSKA (reference sequence). Here the CDR3 reads CSARTVGPRAQNTEAFF. The CDR3, as DNA: TGCAGTGCTAGGACAGTGGGGCCGCGAGCTCAGAACACTGAAGCTTTCTTT.

Here the CDR3 DNA reads TGTGCCAGCAGTCCTAGCGGGAGGTCCTCCTACAATGAGCAGTTCTTC. This encodes CASSPSGRSSYNEQFF. The rearrangement joins TRBV12-3 or TRBV12-4 to TRBJ2-1, with 11 bases identical to TRBD2. The CDR3 covers 16 residues. The V and J ends lost 5 bases and 0 bases, in that order; junction bases with no gene match: 3.

V is TRBV7-3 and J is TRBJ1-1; no reliable D call. Trimming shortened V by 5 bases and J by 1 base, and 8 bases separated the two germline ends. Germline CDR1 SGHTA, CDR2 FQGTGA. The CDR3 extends over 13 amino acids. CDR3 nucleotide sequence: TGTGCCAGCAGCGCCACGGGGAACACTGAAGCTTTCTTT. This codes for CASSATGNTEAFF.

This clonotype was seen more than once but under ten times. The rearrangement links TRBV29-1 to TRBJ2-7; TRBD2 matches at 10 bases. Unmatched junction bases numbered 3, after V lost 6 bases and J lost 4 bases. The CDR3 totals 12 residues. Germline values: CDR1 SQVTM, CDR2 ANQGSEA. The CDR3 is CSVDSGRYEQYF. The CDR3 coding sequence is TGCAGCGTCGATAGCGGGAGGTACGAGCAGTACTTC.